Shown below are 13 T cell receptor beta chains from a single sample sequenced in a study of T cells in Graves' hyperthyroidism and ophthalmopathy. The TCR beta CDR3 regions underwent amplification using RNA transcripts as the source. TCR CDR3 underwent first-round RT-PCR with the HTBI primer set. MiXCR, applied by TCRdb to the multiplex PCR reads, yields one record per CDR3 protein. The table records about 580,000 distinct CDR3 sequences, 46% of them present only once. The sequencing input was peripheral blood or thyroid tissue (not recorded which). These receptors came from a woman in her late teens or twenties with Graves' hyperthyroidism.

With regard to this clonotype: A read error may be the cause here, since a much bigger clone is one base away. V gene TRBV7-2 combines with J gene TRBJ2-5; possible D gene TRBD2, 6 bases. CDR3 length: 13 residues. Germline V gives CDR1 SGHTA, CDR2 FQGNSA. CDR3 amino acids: CASSSGRKEAQYF. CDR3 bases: TGTGCCAGCAGCTCCGGGAGAAAAGAGGCCCAGTACTTC.

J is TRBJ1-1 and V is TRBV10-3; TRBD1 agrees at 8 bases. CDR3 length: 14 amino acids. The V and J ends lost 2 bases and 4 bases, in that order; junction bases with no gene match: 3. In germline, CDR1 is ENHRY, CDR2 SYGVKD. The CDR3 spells CAISERDRGTEAFF. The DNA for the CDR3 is TGTGCCATCAGTGAGCGCGACAGGGGCACTGAAGCTTTCTTT.

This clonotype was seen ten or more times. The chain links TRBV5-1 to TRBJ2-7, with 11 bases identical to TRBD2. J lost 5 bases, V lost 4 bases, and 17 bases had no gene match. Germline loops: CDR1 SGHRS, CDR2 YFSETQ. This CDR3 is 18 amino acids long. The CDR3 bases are TGCGCCAGCAGCCTATGGGATAGCGGGAGGGCCGAAGTCGACGAGCAGTACTTC. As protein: CASSLWDSGRAEVDEQYF.

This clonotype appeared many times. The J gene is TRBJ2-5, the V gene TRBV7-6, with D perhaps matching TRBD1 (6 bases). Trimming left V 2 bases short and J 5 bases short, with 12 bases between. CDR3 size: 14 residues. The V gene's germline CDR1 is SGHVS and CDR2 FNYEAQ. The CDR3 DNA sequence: TGTGCCAGCAGCTTACAGGGGCCCAGGGAGACCCAGTACTTC. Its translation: CASSLQGPRETQYF.

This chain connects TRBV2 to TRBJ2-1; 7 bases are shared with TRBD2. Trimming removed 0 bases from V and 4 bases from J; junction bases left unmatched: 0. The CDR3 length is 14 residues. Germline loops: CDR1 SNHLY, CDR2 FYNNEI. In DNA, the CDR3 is TGTGCCAGCAGTGAAGCGGGAGGGTACAATGAGCAGTTCTTC. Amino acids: CASSEAGGYNEQFF.

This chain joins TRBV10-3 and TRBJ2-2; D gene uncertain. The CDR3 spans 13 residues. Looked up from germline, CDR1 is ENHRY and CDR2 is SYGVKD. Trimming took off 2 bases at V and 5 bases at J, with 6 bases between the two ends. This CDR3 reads CAISEGDTGELFF. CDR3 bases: TGTGCCATCAGTGAGGGCGATACCGGGGAGCTGTTTTTT.

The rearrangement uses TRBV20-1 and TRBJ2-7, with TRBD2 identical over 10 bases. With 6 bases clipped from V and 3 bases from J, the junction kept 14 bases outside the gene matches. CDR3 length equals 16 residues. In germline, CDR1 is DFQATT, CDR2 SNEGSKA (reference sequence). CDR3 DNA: TGCAGTGCGACCAACCTAGCGGGGGTCAGCTTCTACGAGCAGTACTTC. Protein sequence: CSATNLAGVSFYEQYF.

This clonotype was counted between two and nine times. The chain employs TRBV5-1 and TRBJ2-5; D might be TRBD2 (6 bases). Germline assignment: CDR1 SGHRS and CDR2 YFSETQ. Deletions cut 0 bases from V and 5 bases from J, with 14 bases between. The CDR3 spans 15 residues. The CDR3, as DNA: TGCGCCAGCAGCTTGGGAGGCGCAGGGAGGGAGACCCAGTACTTC. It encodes CASSLGGAGRETQYF.

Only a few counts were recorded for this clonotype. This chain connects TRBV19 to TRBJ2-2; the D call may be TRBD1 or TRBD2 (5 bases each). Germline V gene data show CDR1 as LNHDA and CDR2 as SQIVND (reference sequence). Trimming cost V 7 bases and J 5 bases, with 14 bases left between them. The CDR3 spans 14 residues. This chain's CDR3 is CASKNRDATGELFF. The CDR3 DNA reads TGTGCCAGTAAAAACCGGGACGCTACCGGGGAGCTGTTTTTT. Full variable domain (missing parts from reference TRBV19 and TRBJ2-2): DGGITQSPKYLFRKEGQNVTLSCEQNLNHDAMYWYRQDPGQGLRLIYYSQIVNDFQKGDIAEGYSVSREKKESFPLTVTSAQKNPTAFYLCASKNRDATGELFFGEGSRLTVL.

CDR3 in DNA: TGTGCCAGCAGCGTAGACGGCTACACCGGGGACTATGGCTACACCTTC. Translating it yields CASSVDGYTGDYGYTF. The chain couples TRBV9 to TRBJ1-2; no definite D call. Germline lookup yields CDR1 SGDLS and CDR2 YYNGEE. The CDR3 contains 16 residues. V lost 0 bases and J lost 3, with 15 bases in between.

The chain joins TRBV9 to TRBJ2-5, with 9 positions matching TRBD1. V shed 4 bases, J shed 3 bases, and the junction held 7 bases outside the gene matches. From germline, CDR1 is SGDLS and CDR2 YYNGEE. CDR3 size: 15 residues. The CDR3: CASSLRTGDEETQYF. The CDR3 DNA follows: TGTGCCAGCAGCCTCCGGACAGGGGACGAAGAGACCCAGTACTTC.

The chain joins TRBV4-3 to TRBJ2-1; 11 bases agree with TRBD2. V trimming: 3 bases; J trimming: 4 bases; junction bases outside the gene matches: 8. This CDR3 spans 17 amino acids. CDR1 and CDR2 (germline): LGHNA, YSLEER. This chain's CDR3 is CASSQPPGTSGYNEQFF. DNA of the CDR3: TGCGCCAGCAGCCAGCCCCCCGGGACTAGCGGTTACAATGAGCAGTTCTTC.

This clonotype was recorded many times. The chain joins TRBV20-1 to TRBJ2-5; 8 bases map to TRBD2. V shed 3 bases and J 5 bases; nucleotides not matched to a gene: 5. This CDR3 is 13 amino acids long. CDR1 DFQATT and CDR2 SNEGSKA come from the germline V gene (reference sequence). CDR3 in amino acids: CSASGRAHETQYF. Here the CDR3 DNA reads TGCAGTGCTAGCGGGAGGGCCCACGAGACCCAGTACTTC.